These T cell receptor beta chains were read from a single sample in a study of tumor-infiltrating lymphocytes in primary liver carcinoma. From the multiplex PCR reads, TCRdb called clonotypes with MiXCR, one entry per CDR3 protein. The sample has 75,000 or so distinct CDR3 sequences; about 70% are singletons. The sample comprised liver tumor tissue from sampling region 4. The receptors stem from a man between 35 and 55 years old with primary liver carcinoma and hepatitis B virus infection. Both conserved end residues are part of each CDR3. A D gene is named only where the DNA matches it firmly. The listing skips clone size in some rows; elsewhere it reads once, few, many or a size class.

d_call | clone_size | j_call | v_call | cdr3_length | cdr3_aa | cdr3_nt
- | - | TRBJ2-7 | TRBV29-1 | 10 | CSIGEYEQYF | TGCAGCATTGGGGAATACGAGCAGTACTTC
- | many | TRBJ2-1 | TRBV10-3 | 16 | CAISEVAVSSYNEQFF | TGTGCCATCAGTGAGGTAGCGGTTAGCTCCTACAATGAGCAGTTCTTC
TRBD2 | - | TRBJ2-1 | TRBV11-2 | 16 | CAGSLDVGLAMCEQFF | TGTGCCGGCAGCTTGGATGTCGGACTAGCCATGTGTGAGCAGTTCTTC
- | - | TRBJ2-2 | TRBV7-9 | 15 | CASRDASLNNGELFF | TGTGCCAGCAGGGATGCTAGCCTCAACAACGGGGAGCTGTTTTTT
TRBD2 | many | TRBJ2-2 | TRBV2 | 13 | CASSAGLDGELFF | TGTGCCAGCAGTGCCGGACTAGACGGGGAGCTGTTTTTT
TRBD2 | - | TRBJ2-7 | TRBV5-6 | 15 | CVSSLETSGSYEPYF | TGTGTCAGCAGCTTGGAGACTAGCGGCTCCTACGAGCCGTACTTC
- | - | TRBJ2-1 | TRBV6-1 | 16 | CASSVPRQGVYNEQFF | TGTGCCAGCAGTGTCCCGAGACAAGGGGTGTACAATGAGCAGTTCTTC
- | many | TRBJ1-1 | TRBV28 | 12 | CASSSTRLEAFF | TGTGCCAGCAGTTCGACCCGTCTTGAAGCTTTCTTT
- | many | TRBJ2-4 | TRBV6-1 | 14 | CASSDLVVKNIQYF | TGTGCCAGCAGTGATTTAGTGGTCAAAAACATTCAGTACTTC
TRBD2 | - | TRBJ2-3 | TRBV5-1 | 15 | CARSLLAGGTDTQYF | TGCGCCAGAAGCCTACTAGCGGGAGGCACAGATACGCAGTATTTT
- | - | TRBJ2-1 | TRBV5-6 | 16 | CASSLEGRSSYNKQFF | TGTGCCAGCAGCTTGGAGGGCAGAAGCTCCTACAATAAGCAGTTCTTC
TRBD2 | once | TRBJ2-7 | TRBV6-6 | 14 | CASGLAGGSREQYF | TGTGCCAGTGGTTTAGCGGGAGGGTCGCGGGAGCAGTACTTC
- | - | TRBJ2-7 | TRBV5-6 | 16 | CTRSFLDGFSSYEQYF | TGTACCAGGAGCTTCCTGGACGGCTTCAGCTCCTACGAGCAGTACTTC
- | once | TRBJ2-1 | TRBV6-5 | 15 | CASSTRESSYNERLF | TGTGCCAGCAGCACAAGGGAGAGCTCCTACAATGAGCGGCTCTTC
TRBD2 | - | TRBJ2-2 | TRBV4-2 | 17 | CDSSCTTSGTGTGELLF | TGTGACAGCAGCTGCACGACTAGCGGGACGGGCACCGGGGAGCTGCTTTTT
- | many | TRBJ2-1 | TRBV29-1 | 17 | CSVGGYHASATYNEQFF | TGCAGCGTTGGGGGGTATCATGCATCGGCGACCTACAATGAGCAGTTCTTC
- | once | TRBJ2-7 | TRBV14 | 16 | CAGSGITARTSYKQYF | TGTGCCGGCAGCGGCATTACAGCCCGAACCTCCTACAAGCAGTACTTC
- | - | TRBJ2-3 | TRBV7-9 | 12 | CASGLGSDTQYF | TGTGCCAGCGGCTTGGGATCAGATACGCAGTATTTT
TRBD1 | many | TRBJ1-2 | TRBV7-9 | 13 | CASSRDRAYGYTF | TGTGCCAGCAGCCGGGACAGGGCGTATGGCTACACCTTC
- | - | TRBJ2-6 | TRBV7-9 | 15 | CASIGEDSGANVLTF | TGTGCCAGCATCGGGGAAGACTCTGGGGCCAACGTCCTTACTTTC
- | many | TRBJ1-3 | TRBV7-9 | 15 | CASSLVRTAGNTIYF | TGTGCCAGCAGCTTAGTCCGGACAGCTGGAAACACCATATATTTT
TRBD2 | - | TRBJ2-2 | TRBV2 | 14 | CASQLAENTGELFF | TGTGCCAGCCAACTAGCGGAAAACACCGGGGAGCTGTTTTTT
- | - | TRBJ2-2 | TRBV11-2 | 14 | CASRRKRSPGEQFF | TGTGCCAGCCGGCGGAAAAGGTCTCCCGGGGAGCAGTTTTTT
TRBD2 | - | TRBJ2-1 | TRBV11-3 | 19 | CASSLDLYVGGLIYNEQFF | TGTGCCAGCAGCTTAGATCTCTATGTGGGAGGGCTGATCTACAACGAGCAGTTCTTC
- | - | TRBJ2-3 | TRBV29-1 | 13 | CSVEGCGPDTQYF | TGCAGCGTGGAGGGATGCGGCCCAGATACGCAGTATTTT
- | - | TRBJ2-7 | TRBV25-1 | 16 | CASSPPRAGWAHEQYF | TGTGCCAGCAGTCCCCCCCGGGCAGGGTGGGCCCACGAGCAGTACTTC
TRBD1 | once | TRBJ1-4 | TRBV28 | 14 | CTSSLGTENEKLFF | TGTACCAGCAGTTTAGGGACAGAAAATGAAAAACTGTTTTTT
- | many | TRBJ2-1 | TRBV29-1 | 11 | CSMGSYNEQFF | TGCAGCATGGGCTCCTACAATGAGCAGTTCTTC
- | - | TRBJ1-4 | TRBV29-1 | 11 | CSVAVNEKLFF | TGTAGCGTTGCAGTTAATGAAAAACTGTTTTTT
TRBD2 | many | TRBJ2-7 | TRBV6-5 | 15 | CASRGWEGDTYEQYF | TGTGCCAGCAGGGGGTGGGAGGGAGACACCTACGAGCAGTACTTC
- | - | TRBJ1-5 | TRBV24-1 | 19 | CATSDLEGFGHDSNQPQHF | TGTGCCACCAGTGATTTGGAGGGGTTCGGGCACGATAGCAATCAGCCCCAGCATTTT
TRBD2 | - | TRBJ2-1 | TRBV10-3 | 14 | CAMSGSPFYNEQFF | TGTGCCATGAGCGGGAGCCCCTTCTACAATGAGCAGTTTTTC
- | - | TRBJ1-2 | TRBV5-5 | 14 | CASSLSGIGGGYTF | TGTGCCAGCAGCTTATCCGGGATAGGAGGTGGCTACACCTTC
- | - | TRBJ2-3 | TRBV5-1 | 15 | CSSSWRDRRTDTQYF | TGCTCCAGCAGCTGGAGAGACAGGAGGACAGATACGCAGTATTTT
TRBD2 | once | TRBJ2-5 | TRBV7-8 | 17 | CASSLKVGGRIGETQYF | TGTGCCAGCAGCTTAAAGGTTGGCGGGAGGATCGGAGAGACCCAGTACTTC
- | - | TRBJ2-1 | TRBV29-1 | 15 | CSVGPPSRSYSEQFF | TGCAGCGTGGGGCCTCCGTCCAGGTCCTACAGTGAGCAGTTCTTC
- | - | TRBJ2-2 | TRBV4-1 | 14 | CASSQNGNTGELLF | TGCGCCAGCAGCCAAAACGGGAACACCGGGGAACTGCTTTTT
- | - | TRBJ1-5 | TRBV11-2 | 14 | CANSDLDTSQPQHF | TGTGCCAACAGCGACCTAGACACAAGTCAGCCCCAGCATTTC
- | many | TRBJ2-2 | TRBV7-9 | 14 | CASSSRQFTGELFF | TGTGCCAGCAGCTCGAGACAGTTCACCGGGGAGCTGTTTTTT
- | - | TRBJ2-1 | TRBV19 | 13 | CASTGRRNNEQFF | TGTGCCAGTACGGGGAGAAGGAACAATGAGCAGTTCTTC
TRBD1 | few | TRBJ1-4 | TRBV7-9 | 16 | CASSLGDRGRHEKLFF | TGTGCCAGCAGCTTAGGAGACAGGGGACGCCATGAAAAACTGTTTTTT
TRBD1 | - | TRBJ1-1 | TRBV30 | 14 | CTKKPRDSYTEAFF | TGTACTAAGAAGCCCCGGGACAGCTACACTGAAGCTTTCTTT
- | - | TRBJ2-5 | TRBV12-3/TRBV12-4 | 14 | CASSSRDSSKRQYF | TGTGCCAGCAGTTCCCGGGACTCCTCGAAGAGACAGTACTTC
- | - | TRBJ2-1 | TRBV10-2 | 21 | CASSELLGWERRGNTYNEQFF | TGCGCCAGCAGTGAGCTTCTGGGGTGGGAGAGAAGGGGGAACACCTACAATGAGCAGTTCTTC
- | - | TRBJ1-1 | TRBV7-9 | 15 | CTSSPQGLMNAEAFF | TGTACCAGCAGCCCTCAGGGGCTAATGAACGCTGAAGCTTTCTTT
- | - | TRBJ2-2 | TRBV11-2 | 17 | CASSLVRTYPGSGKLFF | TGTGCCAGCAGCTTAGTTCGGACGTACCCAGGGTCCGGAAAGCTGTTTTTT
- | once | TRBJ2-1 | TRBV4-2 | 14 | CASRQDSDNRAQFF | TGTGCAAGCCGCCAAGATTCGGACAACCGGGCTCAGTTCTTC
- | many | TRBJ2-2 | TRBV5-1 | 15 | CASSWMDSNTGELFF | TGCGCCAGCAGCTGGATGGACAGCAACACCGGGGAGCTGTTTTTT
- | many | TRBJ2-3 | TRBV13 | 13 | CASSLESADTQYF | TGTGCCAGCAGCTTAGAGAGTGCAGATACGCAGTATTTT
- | - | TRBJ2-1 | TRBV11-2 | 14 | CDSSLGVPYNEQFF | TGTGATAGCAGCTTAGGAGTTCCCTACAATGAGCAGTTCTTC